A selection of T cell receptor beta chains follows, all from one sample in a study of T cells in Graves' hyperthyroidism and ophthalmopathy. TCRdb re-called the multiplex PCR reads through MiXCR, storing one row per CDR3 protein. The sample lists 600,000 to 850,000 distinct CDR3 sequences; around 20% were seen once. Sample: blood. The receptors were gathered from a woman aged 50 to 60 with Graves' hyperthyroidism that later progressed to Graves' ophthalmopathy. CDR3s include the opening cysteine and the closing phenylalanine or tryptophan. A D gene is named only where the DNA matches it firmly. Where a row states a size, it is once, few, many or the class of an expanded clone; other rows omit it.

NA,TRBJ2-5,TRBV28,many,TGTGCCAGCAGTGCCCCTCTAGAGGGCGGTTCGGAGACCCAGTACTTC,CASSAPLEGGSETQYF
NA,TRBJ2-7,TRBV9,NA,TGTGCCAGCAGCGTAGAGGGGGTTAACTACGAGCAGTACTTC,CASSVEGVNYEQYF
TRBD1,TRBJ2-6,TRBV7-3,NA,TGTGCCAGCAGTTTGCCGCGAGGGGACAGGGGAAGCTCTGGGGCCAACGTCCTGACTTTC,CASSLPRGDRGSSGANVLTF
NA,TRBJ1-2,TRBV6-1,NA,TGTGCCAGCAGTGGGGCCTCTTTCTCTGGCTACACCTTC,CASSGASFSGYTF
NA,TRBJ1-5,TRBV5-6,NA,TGTGCCAGCAGCTTGGGAGGGGAGAATCAGCCCCAGCATTTT,CASSLGGENQPQHF
TRBD1,TRBJ2-7,TRBV12-3/TRBV12-4,NA,TGTGCCAGCAGTTCCAGCGGGACAGGGGAACACGAGCAGTACTTC,CASSSSGTGEHEQYF
NA,TRBJ1-1,TRBV2,many,TGTGCCAGCCAGGGACAACCACCGACTGAAGCTTTCTTT,CASQGQPPTEAFF
NA,TRBJ2-1,TRBV6-1,few,TGTGCCAGCGGTCGTACGGGGAGTTCCTACAATGAGCAGTTCTTC,CASGRTGSSYNEQFF
NA,TRBJ1-2,TRBV27,few,TGTGCCAGCAGGCGTTTAATGGACAGCTATGGCTACACCTTC,CASRRLMDSYGYTF
NA,TRBJ2-5,TRBV5-1,NA,TGCGCCAGCAGCCGCCGGACAAATCAAGAGACCCAGTACTTC,CASSRRTNQETQYF
TRBD1,TRBJ1-6,TRBV5-1,few,TGCGCCAGCAGCTTCGAATTGGACAGGGGCTCCTCACCCCTCCACTTT,CASSFELDRGSSPLHF
NA,TRBJ2-7,TRBV30,many,TGTGCCTGGAGCGCCCCGACAGCTACTCCTGGGGAGCAGTACTTC,CAWSAPTATPGEQYF
TRBD2,TRBJ2-5,TRBV20-1,few,TGCAGTGCTAGAATCCGGGGGGGCCAAGAGACCCAGTACTTC,CSARIRGGQETQYF
TRBD1,TRBJ1-5,TRBV2,many,TGTGCCAGCAGTGCTTTAAGGACAGGCGGTCAGCCCCAGCATTTT,CASSALRTGGQPQHF
NA,TRBJ1-1,TRBV10-3,many,TGTGCCATCAGTGAAATGGACGGTGAAGCTTTCTTT,CAISEMDGEAFF
NA,TRBJ2-5,TRBV7-3,many,TGTGCCAGCAGCTCCGGGACGGCTGAAGAGACCCAGTACTTC,CASSSGTAEETQYF
NA,TRBJ2-7,TRBV3-1,many,TGTGCCAGCAGCTTCGGACAAGCCTCCTACGAGCAGTACTTC,CASSFGQASYEQYF
NA,TRBJ1-6,TRBV10-3,NA,TGTGCCATCAGGGGAGGGCTTGGATCACCCCTCCACTTT,CAIRGGLGSPLHF
TRBD1,TRBJ1-1,TRBV20-1,few,TGCAGTGCTAGAGGAACAGGGGGTGCTGAAGCTTTCTTT,CSARGTGGAEAFF
TRBD2,TRBJ2-1,TRBV7-3,few,TGTGCCAGCAGCTCTAGCGGGGGGGCCTGGGGTGAGCAGTTCTTC,CASSSSGGAWGEQFF
NA,TRBJ1-2,TRBV3-1,many,TGTGCCAGCAGCCAAGATTTGGATAACTATGGCTACACCTTC,CASSQDLDNYGYTF
NA,TRBJ1-3,TRBV12-3/TRBV12-4,NA,TGTGCCAGCAGTTTCGGTTTGGGACGAAACACCATATATTTT,CASSFGLGRNTIYF
NA,TRBJ2-2,TRBV6-2/TRBV6-3,NA,TGTGCCGGTCGTTCTGGGGGATTTCACACCGGGGAGCTGTTTTTT,CAGRSGGFHTGELFF
TRBD2,TRBJ2-1,TRBV12-3/TRBV12-4,many,TGTGCCAGCAGTTCCAAACCGGCTAGCGGGGGACTCTACAATGAGCAGTTCTTC,CASSSKPASGGLYNEQFF
NA,TRBJ2-1,TRBV5-1,many,TGCGCCAGCAGCTTGGAAGCGACCAGGGACTACAATGAGCAGTTCTTC,CASSLEATRDYNEQFF
NA,TRBJ1-2,TRBV6-1,NA,TGTGCCAGCAGAATAGGCCGGAGTCAAGGTGGCTACACCTTC,CASRIGRSQGGYTF
TRBD1,TRBJ1-1,TRBV2,many,TGTGCCAGCCGCCCCGGACAGGGCATCGCTGAAGCTTTCTTT,CASRPGQGIAEAFF
NA,TRBJ1-1,TRBV20-1,NA,TGCAGTGCTTCGCGACAGGAAAACACTGAAGCTTTCTTT,CSASRQENTEAFF
NA,TRBJ1-3,TRBV7-8,NA,TGTGCCAGCAGAAGAGCCGAGAGCTCTGGAAACACCATATATTTT,CASRRAESSGNTIYF
NA,TRBJ1-5,TRBV6-1,NA,TGTGCCAGCAGCCTCGCCCGGAACCTCGGTAGCAATCAGCCCCAGCATTTT,CASSLARNLGSNQPQHF
TRBD2,TRBJ2-3,TRBV7-6,NA,TGTGCCAGCAGCACTGGACTAGCCACCACAGATACGCAGTATTTT,CASSTGLATTDTQYF
NA,TRBJ1-4,TRBV7-9,few,TGTGCCAGCAGCTTCGGGGGGGAAGGGGCAACTAATGAAAAACTGTTTTTT,CASSFGGEGATNEKLFF
NA,TRBJ2-2,TRBV5-1,NA,TGCGCCAGCAGCGCTACAGTGGGTCGAGTCGGGGAGCTGTTTTTT,CASSATVGRVGELFF
NA,TRBJ2-3,TRBV6-6,many,TGTGCCAGCAGTTACTTCACAGGGGGGGGCACAGATACGCAGTATTTT,CASSYFTGGGTDTQYF
TRBD1,TRBJ1-1,TRBV27,many,TGTGCCAGCAGTAAAAGGACAGGGAATACTGAAGCTTTCTTT,CASSKRTGNTEAFF
NA,TRBJ1-2,TRBV3-1,many,TGTGCCAGCAGAGGGAGTGGGGGTGGCTACACCTTC,CASRGSGGGYTF
TRBD1,TRBJ1-5,TRBV6-1,few,TGTGCCAGCAGTGCCAGGGGGCCTGGGGTGGGTCAGCCCCAGCATTTT,CASSARGPGVGQPQHF
TRBD1,TRBJ2-2,TRBV5-6,NA,TGTGCCAGCAGCTTGGGACAGGGGTACACCGGGGAGCTGTTTTTT,CASSLGQGYTGELFF
NA,TRBJ1-6,TRBV6-1,few,TGTGCCAGCGCCGCCCGGACCTATAATTCACCCCTCCACTTT,CASAARTYNSPLHF
NA,TRBJ1-1,TRBV13,many,TGTGCCAGCAGCTATCCTTTGCACACTGAAGCTTTCTTT,CASSYPLHTEAFF
TRBD1,TRBJ2-5,TRBV19,NA,TGTGCCAGTACCACCGGGACAGGGATCGAGGGACAAGAGACCCAGTACTTC,CASTTGTGIEGQETQYF
TRBD1,TRBJ2-6,TRBV2,few,TGTGCCAGCAGTGAATGGGACAGGGTGTGGCCTGGGGCCAACGTCCTGACTTTC,CASSEWDRVWPGANVLTF
NA,TRBJ1-2,TRBV13,many,TGTGCCAGCAGCTACCTCCGCGTAAGAGATGGCTACACCTTC,CASSYLRVRDGYTF
TRBD1,TRBJ1-1,TRBV5-1,many,TGCGCCAGCAGCGACGCCGGGACAGTCAACACTGAAGCTTTCTTT,CASSDAGTVNTEAFF
NA,TRBJ1-2,TRBV7-8,many,TGTGCCAGCAGCTTACAAGGGTTAAAGAACTATGGCTACACCTTC,CASSLQGLKNYGYTF
NA,TRBJ1-1,TRBV4-2,NA,TGTGCCAGCAGCCAAGGAGGGGACCGAGCTTTCTTT,CASSQGGDRAFF
NA,TRBJ1-5,TRBV4-2,few,TGTGCCAGCAGCCAAGGCCCCGCGGGATGGAATCAGCCCCAGCATTTT,CASSQGPAGWNQPQHF
TRBD2,TRBJ2-7,TRBV10-3,NA,TGTGCCATCAATCCGACTAGCGGGGGCCCAACCTACGAGCAGTACTTC,CAINPTSGGPTYEQYF
NA,TRBJ2-1,TRBV12-3/TRBV12-4,few,TGTGCCAGCACCACAGGGCCCCGAACAGGCGAGCAGTTCTTC,CASTTGPRTGEQFF
NA,TRBJ1-2,TRBV18,many,TGTGCCAGCTCACCACAGGGACGGCGCAGGGGCTACACCTTC,CASSPQGRRRGYTF
TRBD1,TRBJ1-1,TRBV6-5,few,TGTGCCAGCAGTTGGCAAGAGGGGGCGGACACTGAAGCTTTCTTT,CASSWQEGADTEAFF
NA,TRBJ1-5,TRBV7-9,NA,TGTGCCAGCAGCCCTCGTTTGGGGAATCAGCCCCGGCATTTT,CASSPRLGNQPRHF
NA,TRBJ2-1,TRBV20-1,NA,TGCAGTGCTAGAACCCTAGCCAGGCTAACACGGAGTGAGCAGTTCTTC,CSARTLARLTRSEQFF
TRBD1,TRBJ1-2,TRBV6-1,many,TGTGCCAGCAGTACGCGGACAGGGGCTAGCTATGGCTACACCTTC,CASSTRTGASYGYTF
TRBD2,TRBJ2-2,TRBV9,NA,TGTGCCAGCAGCGCCCTGTGGGCGGGGGGCACCGGGGAGCTGTTTTTT,CASSALWAGGTGELFF
NA,TRBJ2-6,TRBV27,few,TGTGCCAGCAGTCCGGCGCTACCCTCTGGGGCCAACGTCCTGACTTTC,CASSPALPSGANVLTF
NA,TRBJ1-4,TRBV29-1,few,TGCAGCGTTGGTTGGATCTCCCCCGCAACTAATGAAAAACTGTTTTTT,CSVGWISPATNEKLFF